Sequencing of this T cell receptor beta chain was carried out in a study of T cell responses to AZD1222 COVID-19 vaccine. In the study overall: Second-dose timings of about 4 or about 12 weeks were pooled.

Deletions cut 5 bases from V and 7 bases from J, with 8 bases between. Germline CDR1 and CDR2: SEHNR and FQNEAQ (reference sequence). The CDR3 runs to 11 residues. Study-level results: Females outnumbered males among donors, who were mostly white British; clonal diversity was possibly underestimated. The study sampled repertoires only after the peak T cell response.

To note about this clone: Its specificity is not known.

TCRdb's copy holds only in-frame clones and misses some; the assay was immunoSEQ multiplex PCR. The data contain 80,000 to 95,000 clones, 92% of them seen just once; the ten biggest clones take up roughly 5.2%. The source material was peripheral blood, sampled on day 0 of AZD1222 vaccination. The V gene is TRBV7-9, the J gene TRBJ1-1; D gene uncertain. The origin of this receptor is an adult in good health. The CDR3 is CASSPRIEAFF. The CDR3 DNA follows: TGTGCCAGCAGCCCGAGGATTGAAGCTTTCTTT.